The T cell receptor (beta chain) described here comes from a study of blood T cell repertoires in COVID-19 (dated by TCRdb to 2020 to 2022). A note on the overall study: Samples covering the acute and convalescent phases of COVID-19 were provided by collaborators in the United States, Italy and Spain. The material from the prospective study consisted of cDNA or gDNA derived from T cells, B-cell-depleted T cells, or PBMCs. The dataset comprised deeply sampled blood TCRbeta repertoires from subjects exposed to, actively infected with, or recovered from COVID-19. The repertoires were released in a freely available public database meant as a resource for research on the immune response to SARS-CoV-2. The samples were drawn from two sources: the first 160 participants of the ongoing ImmuneRACE study, and 1,200 or so subjects contributed by 6 global collaborators. A de-identified subject ID, COVID-19 status, age in years and sex were almost always included in the sample metadata. Where HLA class I and class II types were available, the types were taken from metadata supplied by the sample provider, not from assay-based typing.

Collaborating institutions collected whole blood in K2EDTA tubes following their own protocols. For TCRbeta analysis, collaborator samples were shipped as frozen whole blood, as isolated PBMCs, or as DNA extracted from either sample type. TCRbeta CDR3 regions were amplified from genomic DNA using the immunoSEQ Assay, a bias-controlled multiplex PCR. The paper's data handling went like this. Within the assay, amplification of reference gene primers was used to estimate how many nucleated cells each sample contained. To quantify the absolute abundance of each unique TCRbeta CDR3 rearrangement, sequence reads were collapsed and filtered. Productive Simpson clonality was computed per sample as the square root of Simpson's diversity index over productive rearrangements. The clones in this table, taken by TCRdb from immuneACCESS, are in-frame only. Not every clone is retained; where verified, under half of the shortfall comes from an unresolved V gene, and the cause of the rest is unknown. The D gene and trimming were derived from the DNA, and the V and J assignments and clone size from that table. Counted in this sample were 100,000 to 130,000 clones; about 90% of them appeared once. Around 1.2% of the sample belongs to the ten largest clones.

Paper-wide results and their limitations: The quantity of clinical and demographic metadata differed by source and by participant and was supplied without curation.

A word on this clone: Its antigen target is currently unknown. Base-call qualities are not available, and no considerably larger clone is one nucleotide away.

V lost 4 bases and J lost 4 bases; the stretch between them is 14 bases long. CDR1 and CDR2 were assigned from the germline V gene as SGHVS and FNYEAQ. Including the terminal cysteine and phenylalanine, the CDR3 comprises 14 residues. Solely the CDR3 DNA is kept, with 42 bases framed from the first base. The TCR comes from a woman aged 30 to 39 with acute or convalescent COVID-19. The chain joins TRBV7-6 to TRBJ2-7; the D gene is perhaps TRBD2, on 6 matching bases. The sequenced sample was peripheral blood. The DNA sequence is as follows: TGTGCCAGCAGCTCCCGGGACTCTAGATACGAGCAGTACTTC. This gives the protein CASSSRDSRYEQYF.